The 9 T cell receptor beta chains given below trace back to one sample, sequenced in a study of blood T cell repertoires in COVID-19. Sequencing was performed with immunoSEQ multiplex PCR; in TCRdb, only in-frame clones are kept and a portion is missing. The sample shows nearly 200,000 clones, roughly 90% of them seen only once. The sequenced material came from PBMCs or T cells enriched from blood (not recorded which). Receptor source: a woman under 30 who had recovered from COVID-19.

The chain uses TRBV12-3 or TRBV12-4 and TRBJ1-1, with D unclear. Trimming removed 1 base at V and 6 bases at J, with 9 bases between. The CDR3 runs to 13 residues. The CDR3 reads CASSLGSNAEAFF. Here the CDR3 DNA reads TGTGCCAGCAGTTTAGGGTCTAATGCTGAAGCTTTCTTT.

V and J are TRBV5-1 and TRBJ1-2, with 9 bases fitting TRBD1. This CDR3 comprises 14 residues. The ends lost 6 bases at V and 4 bases at J; junction bases unmatched: 7. Germline CDR1 is SGHRS and CDR2 is YFSETQ. CDR3 region: CASTRTGEGYGYTF. CDR3 nucleotides: TGCGCCAGCACCCGGACAGGGGAGGGCTATGGCTACACCTTC.

The rearrangement uses TRBV18 and TRBJ1-6; 9 positions match TRBD1. The CDR3 sequence is 16 residues long. The V gene end was trimmed by 2 bases and the J gene end by 4 bases; junction bases not matched to a gene: 3. Germline assignment: CDR1 KGHSH and CDR2 LQKENI. CDR3 bases: TGTGCCAGCTCACCAACGGACAGGGGTTATAATTCACCCCTCCACTTT. Residues: CASSPTDRGYNSPLHF.

This chain joins TRBV10-1 and TRBJ2-3, with 7 bases fitting TRBD1. V was clipped by 11 bases and J by 0 bases; unmatched bases: 8. Per germline, CDR1 WNHNN and CDR2 SYGVQD (reference sequence). This CDR3 contains 14 residues. The CDR3 sequence: CASYRGSSTDTQYF. As DNA, the CDR3 is TGCGCCTCCTACAGGGGTTCTAGCACAGATACGCAGTATTTT.

This sequence joins TRBV10-2 and TRBJ2-5; perhaps TRBD1 as D (7 bases). Trimming took 8 bases from V and 1 from J, leaving 17 bases between them. CDR1 is WSHSY, CDR2 SAAADI, per germline. The length of the CDR3 is 15 residues. The CDR3 region has the DNA TGCGCCAGCCGCGACAGGGAGGCCCTCCAAGAGACCCAGTACTTC. Translation: CASRDREALQETQYF.

The CDR3 DNA reads as TGTGCCAGCGGGGAGGGTAACACCATATATTTT. It translates to CASGEGNTIYF. The rearrangement uses TRBV28 and TRBJ1-3; D is undetermined. Per the germline V gene, CDR1 is MDHEN and CDR2 is SYDVKM. The CDR3 spans 11 residues. V was trimmed by 8 bases and J by 7 bases, leaving 9 bases between them.

The chain joins TRBV6-5 to TRBJ2-1; D gene ambiguous. Germline assignment: CDR1 MNHEY and CDR2 SVGAGI. This CDR3 region has 15 residues. Trimming removed 6 bases at V and 0 bases at J, with 12 bases between. For the CDR3, the DNA is TGTGCCAGCAGGCTGGTGAGGAGCTCCTACAATGAGCAGTTCTTC. It encodes CASRLVRSSYNEQFF.

The genes are TRBV5-1 and TRBJ1-2; possible D gene TRBD1, 6 bases. Trimming left V 4 bases short and J 2 bases short, with 18 bases between. Germline CDR1 and CDR2: SGHRS and YFSETQ. CDR3 length equals 16 residues. The CDR3 DNA sequence: TGCGCCAGCAGCCTCGGGGGGGCGAACTTAAACTATGGCTACACCTTC. Its protein product is CASSLGGANLNYGYTF.

CDR3 region: CASTSRSDQPQHF. The CDR3 DNA reads as TGTGCCAGTACCTCCAGGTCGGATCAGCCCCAGCATTTT. The V gene is TRBV19, the J gene TRBJ1-5; D remains unclear. Germline loops: CDR1 LNHDA, CDR2 SQIVND (reference sequence). Trimming removed 7 bases at V and 5 bases at J, with 12 bases between. The CDR3 length is 13 residues.